Listed here are 5 T cell receptor beta chains from one sample, sequenced in a study of shared clonotypes between healthy human individuals. The repertoire was sequenced with immunoSEQ multiplex PCR; TCRdb's copy has only in-frame clones and lacks some. The table includes 450,000 to 550,000 clones, 79% detected once. The source material was PBMCs. The receptors derive from a woman in her 40s in good health. Some clones in this sample may be carry-over from other donors' samples.

The genes are TRBV30 and TRBJ2-7, with 9 positions matching TRBD1. V was pared by 3 bases and J by 6 bases, with 9 bases of the junction left unmatched. The germline CDR1 and CDR2 sequences are GTSNPN and SVGIG (reference sequence). The CDR3 is made up of 14 amino acids. The CDR3 DNA follows: TGTGCCTGGAGAGCCGGGACAGGGAGAAGCGAGCAGTACTTC. Translation gives CAWRAGTGRSEQYF.

The chain employs TRBV5-6 and TRBJ2-1; 9 nucleotides agree with TRBD2. CDR1 and CDR2 (germline): SGHDT, YYEEEE. The ends lost 1 base at V and 8 bases at J; junction bases unmatched: 10. The CDR3 is made up of 16 amino acids. The CDR3 reads CASSLFVAGGPHEQFF. CDR3 in DNA: TGTGCCAGCAGCTTGTTCGTTGCGGGAGGGCCCCATGAGCAGTTCTTC.

The chain has TRBV4-1 and TRBJ1-3; 9 bases agree with TRBD1. The CDR3 runs to 15 residues. Germline CDR1 reads MGHRA; CDR2 reads YSYEKL. V trimming: 5 bases; J trimming: 7 bases; junction bases outside the gene matches: 9. The DNA for the CDR3 is TGCGCCAGCAGCACCCGACAGGGGGTCGGGAACACCATATATTTT. Translation gives CASSTRQGVGNTIYF.

The chain employs TRBV5-4 and TRBJ2-6; no clear D gene. CDR1 is SGHNT, CDR2 YYREEE, per germline (reference sequence). The CDR3 runs 14 residues. V was trimmed by 3 bases and J by 3 bases, leaving 7 bases between them. The CDR3 is CASSSSGGANVLTF. The CDR3 coding sequence is TGTGCCAGCAGCTCGTCGGGTGGGGCCAACGTCCTGACTTTC.

V gene TRBV10-3 combines with J gene TRBJ2-7, with D tentatively TRBD2 (5 bases). The germline gives CDR1 ENHRY, CDR2 SYGVKD. The CDR3 sequence is 11 residues long. Trimming removed 7 bases at V and 5 bases at J, with 9 bases between. The CDR3 nucleotides read TGTGCCATCACCGAGGGTCACGAGCAGTACTTC. It encodes CAITEGHEQYF.